This T cell receptor beta chain is drawn from a study of CD8 T cells in Susac syndrome. Random-hexamer reverse transcription was applied to about 0.45 to 1 ug RNA. The TCR beta CDR3 was amplified by immunoSEQ multiplex PCR across 54 Vbeta, 13 Jbeta. TCRdb re-called the immunoSEQ multiplex PCR reads with MiXCR, one entry per CDR3 protein. Of around 270,000 distinct CDR3 sequences listed, 70% to 90% were seen once; the top ten hold around 0.22%. The CDR3 is made up of 17 amino acids. Germline-derived CDR1 and CDR2 are MGHRA and YSYEKL. Trimming cost V 1 base and J 0 bases, with 13 bases left between them. In contrast to the negatively isolated CD8+ and CD4+ T cells, TEMRA cells were FACS-enriched.

The rearrangement links TRBV4-1 to TRBJ2-1; D is perhaps TRBD2 (5 bases). Input material: CD8+ T cells from PBMCs. The receptor comes from a human donor with multiple sclerosis. CDR3 coding DNA: TGCGCCAGCAGCCAAGGTCCTAGCCCGAGCTCCTACAATGAGCAGTTCTTC. Protein product: CASSQGPSPSSYNEQFF.